A single sample is the source of the 21 T cell receptor beta chains below, sequenced in a study of early T cells in non-severe SARS-CoV-2 infection (dated by TCRdb to the early 2020s). Library method: 5' RACE. TCRdb names NextSeq 500 as the instrument used. TCRdb reworked the public reads: Q25 trimming with fastp, MiXCR clone assembly, productive beta chains retained. Rows are combined by CDR3 protein, so each entry shows the most common genes and DNA. The sample yields roughly 30,000 distinct CDR3 sequences; roughly 5.4% were counted once. The leading ten clones occupy about 2.7% of the sample. The sample consisted of whole blood. The receptors were sampled from an adult who was a healthcare worker with PCR-confirmed SARS-CoV-2 infection or an uninfected control (not recorded which).

This clonotype was seen at least ten times. The chain has TRBV7-6 and TRBJ1-3; possibly TRBD1 for D (6 bases). Trimming shortened V by 2 bases and J by 0 bases, and 11 bases separated the two germline ends. The V gene's germline CDR1 is SGHVS and CDR2 FNYEAQ. The CDR3 consists of 16 residues. The CDR3 here is CASSLQGSYSGNTIYF. CDR3 nucleotide sequence: TGTGCCAGCAGCTTACAGGGGTCCTACTCTGGAAACACCATATATTTT.

The chain has TRBV12-3 or TRBV12-4 and TRBJ2-2, with a possible D match to TRBD2 (5 bases). V lost 8 bases to trimming and J lost 5 bases, with 6 bases between them. The CDR3 runs 11 residues. The CDR3 reads CASSGTGELFF. The CDR3, as DNA: TGTGCCAGCTCGGGGACCGGGGAGCTGTTTTTT.

This clonotype was seen repeatedly, ten times or more. This chain uses TRBV4-2 with TRBJ2-2; perhaps TRBD2 as D (6 bases). CDR1 is LGHNA, CDR2 YNFKEQ, per germline. The CDR3 totals 15 residues. V was shortened by 4 bases and J by 1 base, with 10 bases between the two germline ends. The CDR3 sequence: CASSPPGLNTGELFF. For the CDR3, the DNA is TGTGCCAGCAGCCCCCCGGGACTGAACACCGGGGAGCTGTTTTTT.

This clonotype was seen more than once but under ten times. This chain uses TRBV20-1 with TRBJ2-7, with 7 bases that match TRBD2. V shed 3 bases, J shed 3 bases, and the junction held 14 bases outside the gene matches. The CDR3 is 16 residues long. CDR1 is DFQATT and CDR2 is SNEGSKA in the germline V gene (reference sequence). The CDR3 protein is CSARDRIWGRGYEQYF. In DNA, the CDR3 is TGCAGTGCTAGGGATCGGATCTGGGGGAGGGGCTACGAGCAGTACTTC.

This clonotype was seen only a few times. This chain uses TRBV7-3 with TRBJ2-2, with a possible D match to TRBD2 (6 bases). The CDR3 runs to 15 residues. Between the trimmed V and J ends, which lost 5 bases and 3 bases, there was a span of 13 bases. From germline, CDR1 is SGHTA and CDR2 FQGTGA. Written as DNA, the CDR3 is TGTGCCAGCAGCCCGGGACTGTGGGACACCGGGGAGCTGTTTTTT. Encoded protein: CASSPGLWDTGELFF.

This clonotype was counted at least ten times. The J gene is TRBJ2-3, the V gene TRBV24-1; D remains unclear. Germline CDR1 is KGHDR and CDR2 is SFDVKD. The ends were cut back, 3 bases at V and 4 bases at J, with 4 bases in the middle. This CDR3 has 12 amino acids. CDR3 in DNA: TGTGCCACCAGTGATGTCTCAGATACGCAGTATTTT. Translation gives CATSDVSDTQYF.

The gene calls are TRBV18 and TRBJ1-3, with 7 bases matching TRBD1. The CDR3 totals 17 residues. The V and J ends lost 3 bases and 4 bases, in that order; junction bases with no gene match: 12. Germline-derived CDR1 and CDR2 are KGHSH and LQKENI. The CDR3 sequence is CASSPPRTRGPGNTIYF. The CDR3 nucleotides are TGTGCCAGCTCACCCCCTAGGACAAGGGGGCCGGGAAACACCATATATTTT.

This clonotype was observed at least ten times. V gene TRBV27 combines with J gene TRBJ1-1; D is unclear. CDR1 is MNHEY and CDR2 is SMNVEV in the germline V gene (reference sequence). The CDR3 length is 11 residues. V dropped 6 bases and J dropped 2 bases, with 4 bases sitting between them. The CDR3, as DNA: TGTGCCAGCAGGGATAACACTGAAGCTTTCTTT. Amino acid sequence: CASRDNTEAFF.

This clonotype was seen at least ten times. The chain couples TRBV6-6 to TRBJ1-1; weak D call: TRBD1 (6 bases). The germline gives CDR1 MNHNY, CDR2 SVGAGI (reference sequence). V lost 2 bases and J 4 bases, leaving 14 bases between the germline ends. This CDR3 has 15 residues. The CDR3 loop reads CASSYPDIRGTEAFF. CDR3 DNA: TGTGCCAGCAGTTACCCGGACATCAGGGGCACTGAAGCTTTCTTT.

This clonotype is deemed medium-sized. The chain links TRBV5-8 to TRBJ2-5; the D gene is possibly TRBD1 (6 bases). The CDR3 contains 15 residues. Trimming took 5 bases from V and 2 from J, leaving 16 bases between them. Germline V gene data show CDR1 as SGHTS and CDR2 as YDEGEE. The CDR3 sequence: CASRKTGWAQETQYF. The CDR3 nucleotides are TGTGCCAGCAGAAAGACAGGTTGGGCGCAAGAGACCCAGTACTTC.

CDR3 DNA: TGTGCCAGCAGTTTTACTAGCGGGGGACAAGAGACCCAGTACTTC. Translated: CASSFTSGGQETQYF. The chain has TRBV12-3 or TRBV12-4 and TRBJ2-5; 11 bases map to TRBD2. The CDR3 is 15 amino acids. Losses at the gene ends were 3 bases for V and 2 bases for J; bases not matched to a gene: 2.

This clonotype has only a few counts. This chain links TRBV20-1 with TRBJ2-2, with TRBD2 matching 9 bases. After removal of 2 bases from V and 1 base from J, the junction contained 2 bases not matched to a gene. This CDR3 comprises 15 residues. Germline V lookup: CDR1 DFQATT, CDR2 SNEGSKA (reference sequence). The CDR3 DNA is TGCAGTGCTAGACAAGCGGGGGGGAACACCGGGGAGCTGTTTTTT. Its translation is CSARQAGGNTGELFF.

This clonotype is deemed medium-sized (0.01 to 0.1%). The chain couples TRBV6-5 to TRBJ1-2; 7 positions match TRBD1. Per germline, CDR1 MNHEY and CDR2 SVGAGI. The CDR3 covers 10 residues. Trimming cost V 10 bases and J 9 bases; bases outside gene matches: 5. CDR3 DNA sequence: TGTGCCACCCGAGGGGGCCGCTACACCTTC. Translated: CATRGGRYTF.

This clonotype was counted only a few times. The chain has TRBV20-1 and TRBJ2-3; D is undetermined. This CDR3 has 13 amino acids. CDR1 and CDR2 from the germline V gene are DFQATT and SNEGSKA (reference sequence). Trimming left V 2 bases short and J 0 bases short, with 6 bases between. Written as DNA, the CDR3 is TGCAGTGCTAGACTGCCTAGCACAGATACGCAGTATTTT. Translating it yields CSARLPSTDTQYF.

J is TRBJ1-2 and V is TRBV7-3, with D tentatively TRBD1 (5 bases). This CDR3 comprises 13 residues. V lost 4 bases, J lost 4 bases, and 10 bases lay in between. CDR1 SGHTA and CDR2 FQGTGA come from the germline V gene. The DNA of the CDR3 is TGTGCCAGCAGCTCAACGGGGGGCTATGGCTACACCTTC. As protein: CASSSTGGYGYTF.

This clonotype was observed many times. The chain employs TRBV7-9 and TRBJ2-5; 7 nucleotides agree with TRBD1. This CDR3 contains 15 residues. The germline gives CDR1 SEHNR, CDR2 FQNEAQ (reference sequence). The junction had 7 bases not matched to a gene; V was cut back by 1 base and J by 5 bases. Written as DNA, the CDR3 is TGTGCCAGCAGCTTAGGACAGGGCTGGAGGGAGACCCAGTACTTC. The encoded protein is CASSLGQGWRETQYF.

As to this clonotype: One base away lies a much larger clone, so this may be a sequencing read error. This chain links TRBV19 with TRBJ1-5; possibly TRBD1 for D (5 bases). Germline V lookup: CDR1 LNHDA, CDR2 SQIVND (reference sequence). The CDR3 spans 14 residues. The V gene lost 1 base and the J gene lost 9 bases, with 13 bases spanning the gap. The CDR3 protein is CASSIGQGPLPQHF. Written as DNA, the CDR3 is TGTGCCAGTAGTATAGGGCAGGGCCCTCTGCCCCAGCATTTT.

In this sample, this clonotype turned up a few times. This chain links TRBV7-9 with TRBJ2-3; D remains ambiguous. This CDR3 has 14 amino acids. Deletions cut 5 bases from V and 3 bases from J, with 12 bases between. Germline V lookup: CDR1 SEHNR, CDR2 FQNEAQ (reference sequence). The CDR3 nucleotides read TGTGCCAGCAGCCCTTGGTACGGGACAGATACGCAGTATTTT. It yields the protein CASSPWYGTDTQYF.

This clonotype has at least ten counts. The CDR3 bases are TGTGCCAGTACCCGGGCCCAGGGGGTCGGGACTGAAGCTTTCTTT. This encodes CASTRAQGVGTEAFF. The chain recombines TRBV19 with TRBJ1-1, with 7 bases lining up with TRBD1. Germline V gives CDR1 LNHDA, CDR2 SQIVND (reference sequence). Losses at the gene ends were 7 bases for V and 5 bases for J; bases not matched to a gene: 13. The CDR3 has 15 residues.

The sample holds a few counts of this clonotype. The genes are TRBV28 and TRBJ2-7; 7 nucleotides align to TRBD1. Germline V lookup: CDR1 MDHEN, CDR2 SYDVKM. This CDR3 has 14 residues. J lost 2 bases, V lost 0 bases, and 1 base had no gene match. The CDR3 DNA is TGTGCCAGCAGTTTATGGGACAGGCCCTACGAGCAGTACTTC. Encoded protein: CASSLWDRPYEQYF.

The sample holds many counts of this clonotype. The gene calls are TRBV7-3 and TRBJ2-7; TRBD2 is a possible D gene (5 bases). V was trimmed by 5 bases and J by 4 bases, leaving 12 bases between them. Germline-derived CDR1 and CDR2 are SGHTA and FQGTGA. The CDR3 sequence is 13 residues long. CDR3 bases: TGTGCCAGCAGCAAAGGACTGGGGTACGAGCAGTACTTC. Its translation: CASSKGLGYEQYF.